This TCR beta chain was recorded in a study of blood T cell repertoires in COVID-19. Looking at the study overall: PBMCs, B-cell-depleted T cells, or T cells provided the cDNA or gDNA that made up the material.

The assay was immunoSEQ multiplex PCR, and TCRdb's table has in-frame clones only and misses some. The sample shows 300,000 to 450,000 clones, around 87% of them seen only once. CDR3 length: 13 residues. The V gene's germline CDR1 is SGHDN and CDR2 FVKESK. The ends were cut back, 8 bases at V and 2 bases at J, with 10 bases in the middle. The sample consisted of peripheral blood. The V gene is TRBV14, the J gene TRBJ1-3; D is possibly TRBD1 (5 bases). This TCR came from a woman aged 25 to 39 with COVID-19, enrolled during active disease. CDR3 sequence (DNA): TGTGCCAGCCGGGGGTTACCTGGAAACACCATATATTTT. The encoded protein is CASRGLPGNTIYF.